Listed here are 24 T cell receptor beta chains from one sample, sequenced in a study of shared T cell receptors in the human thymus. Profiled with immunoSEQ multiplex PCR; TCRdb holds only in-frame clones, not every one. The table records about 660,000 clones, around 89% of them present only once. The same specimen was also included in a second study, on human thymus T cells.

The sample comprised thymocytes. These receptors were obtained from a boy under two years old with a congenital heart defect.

The CDR3: CSRQIPYNEQFF. The CDR3 nucleotides read TGCAGCCGACAGATCCCTTACAATGAGCAGTTCTTC. The chain links TRBV29-1 to TRBJ2-1; possibly TRBD1 for D (5 bases). The CDR3 runs 12 residues. Germline loops: CDR1 SQVTM, CDR2 ANQGSEA. V dropped 8 bases and J dropped 4 bases, with 12 bases sitting between them.

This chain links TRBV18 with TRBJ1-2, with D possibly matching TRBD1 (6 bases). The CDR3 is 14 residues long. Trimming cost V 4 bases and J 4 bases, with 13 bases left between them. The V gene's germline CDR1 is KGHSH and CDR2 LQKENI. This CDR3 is CASSLRTEIYGYTF. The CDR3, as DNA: TGTGCCAGCTCACTAAGGACAGAGATCTATGGCTACACCTTC.

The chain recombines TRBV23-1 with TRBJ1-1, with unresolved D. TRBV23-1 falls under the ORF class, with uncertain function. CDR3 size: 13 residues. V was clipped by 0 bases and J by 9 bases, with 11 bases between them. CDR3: CASSQSGSPKAFF. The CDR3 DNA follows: TGCGCCAGCAGTCAATCGGGCAGCCCAAAAGCTTTCTTT.

CDR3 sequence: CASSHRDRGPAGEKGTGELFF. CDR3 nucleotides: TGCGCCAGCAGCCACCGGGACAGGGGGCCGGCGGGGGAGAAGGGCACCGGGGAGCTGTTTTTT. This chain links TRBV4-3 with TRBJ2-2, with TRBD1 matching 12 bases. CDR1 LGHNA and CDR2 YSLEER come from the germline V gene. The V and J ends lost 3 bases and 4 bases, in that order; junction bases with no gene match: 18. The CDR3 runs 21 residues.

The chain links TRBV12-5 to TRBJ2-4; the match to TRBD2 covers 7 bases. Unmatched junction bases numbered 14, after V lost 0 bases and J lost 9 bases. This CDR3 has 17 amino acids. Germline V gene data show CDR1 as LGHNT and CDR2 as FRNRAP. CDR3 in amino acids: CASGLVSPLAGRSIQYF. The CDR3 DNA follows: TGTGCTAGTGGTTTGGTAAGCCCGTTAGCGGGTCGGAGCATTCAGTACTTC.

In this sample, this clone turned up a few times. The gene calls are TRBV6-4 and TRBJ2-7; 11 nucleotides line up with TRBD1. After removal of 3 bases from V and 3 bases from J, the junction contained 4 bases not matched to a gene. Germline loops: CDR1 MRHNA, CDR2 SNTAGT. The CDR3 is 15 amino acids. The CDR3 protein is CASSDPGTGGYEQYF. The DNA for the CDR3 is TGTGCCAGCAGTGATCCAGGGACAGGGGGCTACGAGCAGTACTTC.

CDR3: CAWSGGPGEQFF. The CDR3 region has the DNA TGTGCCTGGAGTGGAGGGCCAGGTGAGCAGTTCTTC. The genes are TRBV30 and TRBJ2-1; D is perhaps TRBD2 (5 bases). The CDR3 extends over 12 amino acids. Deletions cut 1 base from V and 9 bases from J, with 10 bases between. Germline V gene lookup returns CDR1 GTSNPN and CDR2 SVGIG (reference sequence).

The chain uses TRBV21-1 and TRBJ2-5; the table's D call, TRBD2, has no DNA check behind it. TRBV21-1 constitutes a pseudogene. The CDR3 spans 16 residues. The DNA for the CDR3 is TGTGCCAGCAGCTCGAGGACTAGCGGGAGGGAAGAGACCCAGTACTTC. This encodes CASSSRTSGREETQYF.

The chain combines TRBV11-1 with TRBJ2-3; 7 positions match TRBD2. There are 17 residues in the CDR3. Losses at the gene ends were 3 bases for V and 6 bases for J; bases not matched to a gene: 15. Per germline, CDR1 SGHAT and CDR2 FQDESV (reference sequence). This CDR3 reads CASSLRDYSHARDTQYF. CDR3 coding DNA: TGTGCCAGCAGCTTGAGGGACTACTCACACGCCAGGGATACGCAGTATTTT.

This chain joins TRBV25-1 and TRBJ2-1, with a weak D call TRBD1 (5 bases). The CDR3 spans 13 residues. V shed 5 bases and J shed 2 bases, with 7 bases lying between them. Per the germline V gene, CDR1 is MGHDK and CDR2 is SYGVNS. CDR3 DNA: TGTGCCAGCAGTCAGGGTCCCTACAATGAGCAGTTCTTC. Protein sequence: CASSQGPYNEQFF.

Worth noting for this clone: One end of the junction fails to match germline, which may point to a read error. The DNA for the CDR3 is TGTGCTAGCAGCCGCACGACTAGCGGGAGGAAGGATACGCAGTATTTT. This encodes CASSRTTSGRKDTQYF. J is TRBJ2-3 and V is TRBV14; 13 bases fit TRBD2. Germline CDR1 reads SGHDN; CDR2 reads FVKESK. The CDR3 contains 16 residues.

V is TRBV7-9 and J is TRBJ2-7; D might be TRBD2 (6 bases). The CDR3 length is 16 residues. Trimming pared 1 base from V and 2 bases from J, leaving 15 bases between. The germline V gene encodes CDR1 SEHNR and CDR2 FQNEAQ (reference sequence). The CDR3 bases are TGTGCCAGCAGCTTAGTCGGGCGGGGACGGACCTACGAGCAGTACTTC. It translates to CASSLVGRGRTYEQYF.

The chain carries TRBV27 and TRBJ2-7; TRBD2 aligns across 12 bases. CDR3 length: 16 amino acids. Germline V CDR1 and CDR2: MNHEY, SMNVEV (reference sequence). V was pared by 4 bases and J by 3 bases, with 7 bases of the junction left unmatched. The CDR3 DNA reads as TGTGCCAGCAGTTCCCTCCAGACTAGCGGGAGCTACGAGCAGTACTTC. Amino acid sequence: CASSSLQTSGSYEQYF.

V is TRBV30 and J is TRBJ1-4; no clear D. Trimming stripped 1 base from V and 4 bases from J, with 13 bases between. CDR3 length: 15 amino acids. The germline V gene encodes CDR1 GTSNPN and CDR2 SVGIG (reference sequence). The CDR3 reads CAWSGENPLNEKLFF. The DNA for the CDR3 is TGTGCCTGGAGTGGGGAGAATCCCCTTAATGAAAAACTGTTTTTT.

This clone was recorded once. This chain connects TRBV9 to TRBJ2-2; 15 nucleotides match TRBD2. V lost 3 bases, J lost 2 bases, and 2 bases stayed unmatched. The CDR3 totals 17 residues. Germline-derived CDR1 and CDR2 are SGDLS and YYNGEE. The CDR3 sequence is CASSAGLAGGNTGELFF. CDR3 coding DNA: TGTGCCAGCAGCGCGGGACTAGCGGGAGGCAACACCGGGGAGCTGTTTTTT.

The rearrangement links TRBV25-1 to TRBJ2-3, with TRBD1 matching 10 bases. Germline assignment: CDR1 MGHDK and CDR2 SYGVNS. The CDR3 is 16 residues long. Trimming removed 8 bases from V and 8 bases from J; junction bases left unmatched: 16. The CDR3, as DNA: TGTGCCAGCGAAAGAGGGGGGGGACAGGGGAGTTCTACGCAGTATTTT. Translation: CASERGGGQGSSTQYF.

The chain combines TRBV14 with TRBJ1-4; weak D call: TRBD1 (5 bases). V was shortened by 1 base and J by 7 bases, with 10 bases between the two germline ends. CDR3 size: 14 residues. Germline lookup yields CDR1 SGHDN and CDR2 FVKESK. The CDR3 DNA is TGTGCCAGCAGCCAAGTGACGGGGGGTGAAAAACTGTTTTTT. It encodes CASSQVTGGEKLFF.

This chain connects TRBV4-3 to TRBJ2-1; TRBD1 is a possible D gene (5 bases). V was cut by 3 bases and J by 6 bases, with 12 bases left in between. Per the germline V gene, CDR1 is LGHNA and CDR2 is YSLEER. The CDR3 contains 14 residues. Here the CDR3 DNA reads TGCGCCAGCAGCCAGGTCAAGGGGTTCAATGAGCAGTTCTTC. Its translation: CASSQVKGFNEQFF.

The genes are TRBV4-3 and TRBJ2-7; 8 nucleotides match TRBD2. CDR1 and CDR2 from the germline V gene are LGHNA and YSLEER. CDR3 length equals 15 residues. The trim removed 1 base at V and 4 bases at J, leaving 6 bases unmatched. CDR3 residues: CASSQGPGLEYEQYF. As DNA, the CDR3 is TGCGCCAGCAGCCAAGGTCCGGGACTAGAGTACGAGCAGTACTTC.

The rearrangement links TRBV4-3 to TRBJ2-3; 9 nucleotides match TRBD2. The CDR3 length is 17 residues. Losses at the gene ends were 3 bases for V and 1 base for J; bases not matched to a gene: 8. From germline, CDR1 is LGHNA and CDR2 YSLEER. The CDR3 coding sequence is TGCGCCAGCAGCCAGCGTAGCGGGAGCGTGGGCACAGATACGCAGTATTTT. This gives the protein CASSQRSGSVGTDTQYF.

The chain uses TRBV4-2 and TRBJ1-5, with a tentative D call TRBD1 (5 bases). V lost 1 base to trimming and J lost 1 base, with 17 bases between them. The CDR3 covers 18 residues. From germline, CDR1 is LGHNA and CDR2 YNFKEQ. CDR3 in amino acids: CASSQGLLGPGSNQPQHF. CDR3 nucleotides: TGTGCCAGCAGCCAAGGTCTCCTGGGGCCAGGGAGCAATCAGCCCCAGCATTTT.

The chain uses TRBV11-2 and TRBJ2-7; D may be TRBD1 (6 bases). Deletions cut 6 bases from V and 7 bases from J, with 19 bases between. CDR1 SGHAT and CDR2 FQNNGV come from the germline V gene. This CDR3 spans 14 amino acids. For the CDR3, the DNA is TGTGCCAGCAGTTTTTCGATTATAGGACAGGAGCAGTACTTC. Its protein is CASSFSIIGQEQYF.

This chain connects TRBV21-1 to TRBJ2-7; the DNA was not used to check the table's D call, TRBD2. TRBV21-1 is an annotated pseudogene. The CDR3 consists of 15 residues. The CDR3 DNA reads TGTGCCAGCAGCAATAGCAGGCGAACCCGGAGGGAGCAGTACTTC. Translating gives CASSNSRRTRREQYF.

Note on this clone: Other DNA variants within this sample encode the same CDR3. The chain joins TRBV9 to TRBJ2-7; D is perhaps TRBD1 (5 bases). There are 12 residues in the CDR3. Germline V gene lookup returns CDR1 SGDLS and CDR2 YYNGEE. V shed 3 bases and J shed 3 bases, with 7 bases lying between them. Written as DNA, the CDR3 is TGTGCCAGCAGCGCGCAGGGCTACGAGCAGTACTTC. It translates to CASSAQGYEQYF.